The clone carrying this T cell receptor beta chain occurred once. Its antigen remains unknown. These data are taken from a study of T cell repertoires in cytomegalovirus infection. Background on the study: From public TCR beta signatures came an indication of both CMV infection and matching HLA type.

Points from the study as a whole: There were HLA-C-restricted CMV-specific TCR beta clonotypes dominating the ex vivo response. Totalled public TCR beta family frequency picked out people who carried CMV plus the relevant HLA.

V shed 3 bases, J shed 6 bases, and the junction held 5 bases outside the gene matches. CDR3 length equals 14 residues. Germline-derived CDR1 and CDR2 are DFQATT and SNEGSKA (reference sequence). TCRdb fed the reads into MiXCR, producing one record per CDR3 protein. This sample has approximately 750,000 distinct CDR3 sequences, with approximately 34% found just once. This TCR came from a human donor in good health (CMV status not recorded). Some clones in this sample may be carry-over from other donors' samples. Sequenced sample: PBMCs. The chain links TRBV20-1 to TRBJ2-2, with TRBD2 identical over 9 bases. The CDR3 nucleotides read TGCAGTGCTAGTGCGGGGGGGACACCCGGGGAGCTGTTTTTT. Translation: CSASAGGTPGELFF.